This T cell receptor beta chain originates from a study of pediatric ulcerative colitis. Germline-derived CDR1 and CDR2 are SGHAT and FQNNGV. The CDR3 contains 15 residues. Trimming took off 6 bases at V and 4 bases at J, with 17 bases between the two ends. Study-level findings and limits: Rectal repertoires separated controls, mild-moderate and acute severe colitis.

Using immunoSEQ multiplex PCR, the repertoire was profiled, and TCRdb retains in-frame clones only, with some absent. Of more than 45,000 clones listed, 87% are singletons. Concerning this clone itself: As yet, its antigen is unknown.

This chain uses TRBV11-2 with TRBJ2-3; D possibly corresponds to TRBD1 (6 bases). The sequence derives from a boy aged 5-17 years who was a control in a study of pediatric ulcerative colitis. Sequenced input: blood. The CDR3 bases are TGTGCCAGCAGTCCAGGGTGGGGGCACGCAGATACGCAGTATTTT. Its protein is CASSPGWGHADTQYF.